Listed below are T cell receptor beta chains from one sample, sequenced in a study of T cell responses to AZD1222 COVID-19 vaccine. Some clones are missing from TCRdb's copy, which holds only in-frame ones; the method was immunoSEQ multiplex PCR. Here the sample spans about 180,000 clones, 70% to 90% being singletons. The sequencing here drew on peripheral blood, taken 28 days after the second dose of the MenACWY control vaccine. All receptors derive from an adult who received the MenACWY meningococcal vaccine as a control. The CDR3 runs from the conserved cysteine through the conserved F or W. A D gene is named only where the DNA matches it firmly. The size of a clone is reported for some rows only, either as once, few or many, or as a class for expanded clones.

V: TRBV18; D: TRBD1; J: TRBJ2-7; size: -; DNA: TGTGCCAGCTCAGGACCCGACAGGGGGAGTTACGAGCAGTACTTC; CDR3: CASSGPDRGSYEQYF
V: TRBV11-2; D: -; J: TRBJ2-1; size: -; DNA: TGTGCCAGCAGCTTAGATCCGCTGACCAGGGAGCAGTTCTTC; CDR3: CASSLDPLTREQFF
V: TRBV2; D: -; J: TRBJ2-7; size: -; DNA: TGTGCTTCGAACCTCGGGGGAGCCGGCTACGAGCAGTACTTC; CDR3: CASNLGGAGYEQYF
V: TRBV2; D: -; J: TRBJ2-1; size: once; DNA: TGTGCCAGCTACCAAGACGGGATACAACGGGGTGAGCAGTTCTTC; CDR3: CASYQDGIQRGEQFF
V: TRBV6-5; D: -; J: TRBJ2-1; size: -; DNA: TGTGCCAGCAGTTACCCGGACAGCTCCTACAATGAGCAGTTCTTC; CDR3: CASSYPDSSYNEQFF
V: TRBV28; D: -; J: TRBJ1-3; size: -; DNA: TGTGCCAGCAGTTTATTGTATAAGGATCACTCTGGAAACACCATATATTTT; CDR3: CASSLLYKDHSGNTIYF
V: TRBV7-6; D: -; J: TRBJ1-1; size: few; DNA: TGTGCCAGCAGCTCCTATGACACTGAAGCTTTCTTT; CDR3: CASSSYDTEAFF
V: TRBV19; D: -; J: TRBJ2-2; size: -; DNA: TGTGCCAGTAGTACACTAGGGAACACCGGGGAGCTGTTTTTT; CDR3: CASSTLGNTGELFF
V: TRBV6-5; D: -; J: TRBJ2-3; size: -; DNA: TGTGCCAGCAGTTACTCGGGCAGAAGCACAGATACGCAGTATTTT; CDR3: CASSYSGRSTDTQYF
V: TRBV18; D: TRBD2; J: TRBJ2-7; size: -; DNA: TGTGCCAGCTCACCCAGAGGCGGGAGGGATTACGAGCAGTACTTC; CDR3: CASSPRGGRDYEQYF
V: TRBV27; D: TRBD2; J: TRBJ2-7; size: -; DNA: TGTGCCAGCACCCCTACGGTTGCGGGAGCGGGCGAGCAGTACTTC; CDR3: CASTPTVAGAGEQYF
V: TRBV4-2; D: -; J: TRBJ2-3; size: -; DNA: TGTGCCAGCAGCCACGAGGATACGCAGTATTTT; CDR3: CASSHEDTQYF
V: TRBV11-3; D: TRBD1; J: TRBJ2-6; size: -; DNA: TGTGCCAGCAGCCCCGGGACAGGGACCTCTGGGGCCAACGTCCTGACTTTC; CDR3: CASSPGTGTSGANVLTF
V: TRBV5-1; D: -; J: TRBJ2-7; size: -; DNA: TGCGCCAGCAGCTCCGGGACCCCTACCTACGAGCAGTACTTC; CDR3: CASSSGTPTYEQYF
V: TRBV10-3; D: TRBD1; J: TRBJ2-7; size: -; DNA: TGTGCCATCAGTACCCCCGGGACAGCGAATTCCTACGAGCAGTACTTC; CDR3: CAISTPGTANSYEQYF
V: TRBV4-3; D: -; J: TRBJ1-4; size: -; DNA: TGCGCCAGCAGCCAAGAAACCGTTGAAAAACTGTTTTTT; CDR3: CASSQETVEKLFF
V: TRBV24-1; D: -; J: TRBJ2-2; size: -; DNA: TGTGCCACCAGTGATTCCCGGGGGCCAACCGGGGAGCTGTTTTTT; CDR3: CATSDSRGPTGELFF
V: TRBV19; D: -; J: TRBJ2-7; size: -; DNA: TGTGCCAGTAGTCCCACGACGGATCCCTACGAGCAGTACTTC; CDR3: CASSPTTDPYEQYF
V: TRBV9; D: -; J: TRBJ1-1; size: -; DNA: TGTGCCAGCAGCGTAGGTTTCTTCAACGAAGCTTTCTTT; CDR3: CASSVGFFNEAFF
V: TRBV5-8; D: -; J: TRBJ2-2; size: -; DNA: TGTGCCAGCAGCTGGCCCCGGTTCGCGAACACCGGGGAGCTGTTTTTT; CDR3: CASSWPRFANTGELFF
V: TRBV28; D: TRBD1; J: TRBJ2-7; size: -; DNA: TGTGCCAGTTACCCGGGACAGGGGTTCTACGAGCAGTACTTC; CDR3: CASYPGQGFYEQYF
V: TRBV11-2; D: -; J: TRBJ2-7; size: -; DNA: TGTGCCAGCAGCTTTTCTATCGCGGGATCGAGCTCCTACGAGCAGTACTTC; CDR3: CASSFSIAGSSSYEQYF
V: TRBV12-3/TRBV12-4; D: -; J: TRBJ1-1; size: -; DNA: TGTGCCAGCAGCATACAGGGAAGGACTGAAGCTTTCTTT; CDR3: CASSIQGRTEAFF
V: TRBV4-3; D: -; J: TRBJ2-7; size: -; DNA: TGCGCCAGCAGCCGAGACCAAGGGGTGCAGTACTTC; CDR3: CASSRDQGVQYF
V: TRBV2; D: TRBD2; J: TRBJ2-1; size: -; DNA: TGTGCCAGCAGCTTTAAGAGCGGGAGCCACAATGAGCAGTTCTTC; CDR3: CASSFKSGSHNEQFF
V: TRBV9; D: TRBD1; J: TRBJ1-4; size: -; DNA: TGTGCCAGCAGCGCCCGGGACAGGCTATCCAATGAAAAACTGTTTTTT; CDR3: CASSARDRLSNEKLFF
V: TRBV15; D: -; J: TRBJ2-1; size: -; DNA: TGTGCCACCAGCAGAGGGGGACCGGGACTCAGCTCCTACAATGAGCAGTTCTTC; CDR3: CATSRGGPGLSSYNEQFF
V: TRBV10-3; D: TRBD1; J: TRBJ1-2; size: -; DNA: TGTGCCATCACCCCGGGACAGGCGGAGGGCTACACCTTC; CDR3: CAITPGQAEGYTF
V: TRBV9; D: TRBD2; J: TRBJ2-1; size: once; DNA: TGTGCCAGCAGCCCTACTCTAGCGGGAGAAGGAACCTACAATGAGCAGTTCTTC; CDR3: CASSPTLAGEGTYNEQFF
V: TRBV6-6; D: TRBD2; J: TRBJ2-7; size: -; DNA: TGTGCCACTGTAGCGGGAGGGCTCTACGAGCAGTACTTC; CDR3: CATVAGGLYEQYF
V: TRBV30; D: -; J: TRBJ1-6; size: -; DNA: TGTGCCTGGAGCTCTGGCCCACCCCTCCACTTT; CDR3: CAWSSGPPLHF
V: TRBV19; D: -; J: TRBJ1-5; size: few; DNA: TGTGCCAGTAGTATTTTGGGGACGGGCTATAGCAATCAGCCCCAGCATTTT; CDR3: CASSILGTGYSNQPQHF
V: TRBV5-1; D: -; J: TRBJ2-5; size: -; DNA: TGCGCCAGCAGCCAACAGGGCACCCAGTACTTC; CDR3: CASSQQGTQYF
V: TRBV7-2; D: -; J: TRBJ1-3; size: -; DNA: TGTGCCAGCACCCATAGGACAGTCTCTGGAAACACCATATATTTT; CDR3: CASTHRTVSGNTIYF
V: TRBV4-2; D: -; J: TRBJ1-1; size: -; DNA: TGTGCCAGCAGCTTCGATGGGCCTGAAGCTTTCTTT; CDR3: CASSFDGPEAFF
V: TRBV7-2; D: -; J: TRBJ1-2; size: few; DNA: TGTGCCAGCAGCTTACTCCGTGTGCGCGGGGGCTACACCTTC; CDR3: CASSLLRVRGGYTF
V: TRBV25-1; D: -; J: TRBJ2-5; size: -; DNA: TGTGCCAGCAACCGCCTAGGGGCGGGGGAGACCCAGTACTTC; CDR3: CASNRLGAGETQYF
V: TRBV5-1; D: -; J: TRBJ1-1; size: -; DNA: TGCGCCAGCAGCGCCGGCTCGCCACAGAACACTGAAGCTTTCTTT; CDR3: CASSAGSPQNTEAFF
V: TRBV7-7; D: TRBD1; J: TRBJ2-7; size: -; DNA: TGTGCCAGCAGCTTAGGGACAGGGCCTTCCTACGAGCAGTACTTC; CDR3: CASSLGTGPSYEQYF
V: TRBV14; D: -; J: TRBJ1-1; size: -; DNA: TGTGCCAGCAGCCAAGGGATCTGGCTAGTGAACACTGAAGCTTTCTTT; CDR3: CASSQGIWLVNTEAFF
V: TRBV27; D: TRBD2; J: TRBJ2-5; size: -; DNA: TGTGCCAGCAGCCCTAGGAGCGGGAGAGAGACCCAGTACTTC; CDR3: CASSPRSGRETQYF
V: TRBV4-2; D: -; J: TRBJ1-2; size: -; DNA: TGTGCCAGCAGCCAAGGATGGTCACAGAACTATGGCTACACCTTC; CDR3: CASSQGWSQNYGYTF
V: TRBV5-4; D: -; J: TRBJ1-1; size: -; DNA: TGTGCCAGCAGCTTGGCGGGGAAAACCGATGAAGCTTTCTTT; CDR3: CASSLAGKTDEAFF
V: TRBV29-1; D: -; J: TRBJ2-4; size: -; DNA: TGCAGCGCCGCTGTGGTTCTAGCCAAAAACATTCAGTACTTC; CDR3: CSAAVVLAKNIQYF
V: TRBV6-5; D: TRBD1; J: TRBJ2-1; size: -; DNA: TGTGCTGCCGGGACAGGGGGAAATGAGCAGTTCTTC; CDR3: CAAGTGGNEQFF
V: TRBV6-2/TRBV6-3; D: -; J: TRBJ1-2; size: -; DNA: TGTGCCAGCAGTTACTTTGGAGGGGGCTATGGCTACACCTTC; CDR3: CASSYFGGGYGYTF
V: TRBV5-1; D: TRBD1; J: TRBJ1-6; size: once; DNA: TGCGCCAGCAGTGAAAGGACAGGGGAATATAATTCACCCCTCCACTTT; CDR3: CASSERTGEYNSPLHF
V: TRBV18; D: -; J: TRBJ1-1; size: -; DNA: TGTGCCAGCTCACCACGACAGTCAATGAACACTGAAGCTTTCTTT; CDR3: CASSPRQSMNTEAFF
V: TRBV3-1/TRBV3-2; D: -; J: TRBJ1-3; size: -; DNA: TGTGCCAGCAGCCCGGCTGGGGCTGGAAACACCATATATTTT; CDR3: CASSPAGAGNTIYF
V: TRBV5-1; D: TRBD2; J: TRBJ2-1; size: once; DNA: TGCGCCAGCAGCTTAGCGGGAGACACCTACAATGAGCAGTTCTTC; CDR3: CASSLAGDTYNEQFF
V: TRBV6-4; D: TRBD2; J: TRBJ2-1; size: -; DNA: TGTGCCAGAGCTAATCGGCGGGAGGTCCATGAGCAGTTCTTC; CDR3: CARANRREVHEQFF
V: TRBV28; D: TRBD1; J: TRBJ1-5; size: few; DNA: TGTGCCAGCAGTTTAAGAGACAGGGGAAGTATTAATCAGCCCCAGCATTTT; CDR3: CASSLRDRGSINQPQHF